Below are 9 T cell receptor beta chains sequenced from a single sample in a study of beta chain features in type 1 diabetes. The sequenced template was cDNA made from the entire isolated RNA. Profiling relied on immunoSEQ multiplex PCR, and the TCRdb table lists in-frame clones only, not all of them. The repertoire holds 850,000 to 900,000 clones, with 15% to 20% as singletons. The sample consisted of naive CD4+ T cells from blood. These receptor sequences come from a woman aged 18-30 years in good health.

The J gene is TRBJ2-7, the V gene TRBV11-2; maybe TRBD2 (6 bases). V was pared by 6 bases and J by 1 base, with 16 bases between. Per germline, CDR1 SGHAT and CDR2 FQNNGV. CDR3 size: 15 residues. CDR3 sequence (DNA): TGTGCCAGCAGTCCGGGACTCACCCCTTCCTACGAGCAGTACTTC. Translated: CASSPGLTPSYEQYF.

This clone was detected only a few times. Here the CDR3 reads CASSISPGGNSPLHF. The DNA for the CDR3 is TGTGCCAGCTCCATATCCCCAGGGGGGAATTCACCCCTCCACTTT. J is TRBJ1-6 and V is TRBV7-9; 7 bases align to TRBD1. Looked up from germline, CDR1 is SEHNR and CDR2 is FQNEAQ (reference sequence). This CDR3 is built from 15 residues. With V trimmed by 8 bases and J by 7 bases, 11 bases remained unmatched. Using reference TRBV7-9 and TRBJ1-6 for the parts outside the CDR3, the full variable domain is DTGVSQNPRHKITKRGQNVTFRCDPISEHNRLYWYRQTLGQGPEFLTYFQNEAQLEKSRLLSDRFSAERPKGSFSTLEIQRTEQGDSAMYLCASSISPGGNSPLHFGNGTRLTVT.

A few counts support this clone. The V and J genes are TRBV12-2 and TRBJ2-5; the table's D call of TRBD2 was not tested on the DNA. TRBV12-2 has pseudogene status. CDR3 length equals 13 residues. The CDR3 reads CASRFSSRETQYF. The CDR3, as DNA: TGTGCAAGTCGCTTTAGTTCGCGAGAGACCCAGTACTTC.

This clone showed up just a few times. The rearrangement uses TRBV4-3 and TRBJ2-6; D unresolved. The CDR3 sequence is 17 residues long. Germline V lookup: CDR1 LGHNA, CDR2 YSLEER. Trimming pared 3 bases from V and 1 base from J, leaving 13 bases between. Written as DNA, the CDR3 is TGCGCCAGCAGCCAGGTACAGATAACTTCTGGGGCCAACGTCCTGACTTTC. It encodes CASSQVQITSGANVLTF.

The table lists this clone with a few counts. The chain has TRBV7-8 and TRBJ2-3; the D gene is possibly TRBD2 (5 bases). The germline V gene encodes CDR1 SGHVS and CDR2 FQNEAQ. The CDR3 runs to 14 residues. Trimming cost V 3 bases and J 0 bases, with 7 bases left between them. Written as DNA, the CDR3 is TGTGCCAGCAGCTTCACTAGTAGCACAGATACGCAGTATTTT. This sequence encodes CASSFTSSTDTQYF.

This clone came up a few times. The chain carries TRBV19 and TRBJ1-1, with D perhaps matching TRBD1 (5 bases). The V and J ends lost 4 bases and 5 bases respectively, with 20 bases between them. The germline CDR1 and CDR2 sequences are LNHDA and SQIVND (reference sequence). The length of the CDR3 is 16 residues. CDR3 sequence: CASSTPKEGAVTEAFF. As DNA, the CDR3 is TGTGCCAGTAGTACCCCCAAGGAAGGGGCCGTTACTGAAGCTTTCTTT.

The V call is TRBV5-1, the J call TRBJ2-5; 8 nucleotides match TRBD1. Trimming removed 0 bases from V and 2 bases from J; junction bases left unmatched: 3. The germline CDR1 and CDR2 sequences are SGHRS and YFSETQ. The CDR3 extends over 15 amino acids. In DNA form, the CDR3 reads TGCGCCAGCAGCTTGGCGAGACAGGGGCAAGAGACCCAGTACTTC. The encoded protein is CASSLARQGQETQYF.

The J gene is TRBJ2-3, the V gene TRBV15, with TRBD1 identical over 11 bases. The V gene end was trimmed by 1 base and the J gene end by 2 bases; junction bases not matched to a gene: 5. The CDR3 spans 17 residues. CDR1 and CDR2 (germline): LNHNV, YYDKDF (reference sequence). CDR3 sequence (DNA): TGTGCCACCAGCAGAGGGGACAGGGGGTCCAACACAGATACGCAGTATTTT. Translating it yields CATSRGDRGSNTDTQYF.

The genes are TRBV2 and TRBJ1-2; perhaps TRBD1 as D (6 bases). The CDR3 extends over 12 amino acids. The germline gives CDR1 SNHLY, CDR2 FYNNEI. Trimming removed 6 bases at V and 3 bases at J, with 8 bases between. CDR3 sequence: CASRQGYYGYTF. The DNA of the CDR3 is TGTGCCAGCAGACAGGGCTACTATGGCTACACCTTC.